This T cell receptor (beta chain) was recorded in a study of blood T cell repertoires in COVID-19. Turning to the study itself: The analysed material was cDNA or gDNA that came from T cells, B-cell-depleted T cells, or PBMCs.

Methods used by the authors: Reference gene primers were amplified, and this amplification served to estimate nucleated cell counts. The data were produced by immunoSEQ multiplex PCR, yet TCRdb's version contains in-frame clones alone and is incomplete. V and J calls and clone size follow that table, whereas D and trimming were derived from the DNA. The data hold about 250,000 clones, with approximately 85% observed a single time. V lost 4 bases and J 2 bases, leaving 9 bases between the germline ends. CDR1 SGDLS and CDR2 YYNGEE come from the germline V gene. This CDR3 region has 13 residues. Material: PBMCs or T cells enriched from blood (not recorded which). This rearrangement joins TRBV9 to TRBJ2-5, with D perhaps matching TRBD2 (6 bases). This sequence originates from a woman between 45 and 65 years old who had been exposed to COVID-19. CDR3 DNA: TGTGCCAGCAGCTCTCGGGGGCAAGAGACCCAGTACTTC. This sequence encodes CASSSRGQETQYF. Using reference TRBV9 and TRBJ2-5 for the parts outside the CDR3, the full variable domain is DSGVTQTPKHLITATGQRVTLRCSPRSGDLSVYWYQQSLDQGLQFLIQYYNGEERAKGNILERFSAQQFPDLHSELNLSSLELGDSALYFCASSSRGQETQYFGPGTRLLVL.